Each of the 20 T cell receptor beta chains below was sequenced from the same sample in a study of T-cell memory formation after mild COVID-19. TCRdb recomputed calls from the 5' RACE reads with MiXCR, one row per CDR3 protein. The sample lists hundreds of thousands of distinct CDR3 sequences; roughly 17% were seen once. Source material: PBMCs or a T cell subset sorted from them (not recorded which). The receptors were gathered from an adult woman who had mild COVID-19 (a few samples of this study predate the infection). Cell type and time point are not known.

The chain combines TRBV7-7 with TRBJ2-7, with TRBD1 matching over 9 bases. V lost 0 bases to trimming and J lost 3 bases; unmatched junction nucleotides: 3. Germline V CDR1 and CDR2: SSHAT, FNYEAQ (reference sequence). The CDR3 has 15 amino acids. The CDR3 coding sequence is TGTGCCAGCAGCTTAGCACAGGGGGCCCTCTACGAGCAGTACTTC. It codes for CASSLAQGALYEQYF.

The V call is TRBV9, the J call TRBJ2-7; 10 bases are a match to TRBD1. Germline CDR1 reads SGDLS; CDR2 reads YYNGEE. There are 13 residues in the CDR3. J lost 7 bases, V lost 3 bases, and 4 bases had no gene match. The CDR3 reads CASSARTGGEQYF. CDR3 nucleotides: TGTGCCAGCAGCGCCCGGACAGGGGGAGAGCAGTACTTC.

DNA for the CDR3: TGTGCCAGCAGTTCGACTAGTTGGTCCGGGGAGCTGTTTTTT. This sequence encodes CASSSTSWSGELFF. The rearrangement links TRBV27 to TRBJ2-2, with D possibly being TRBD2 (6 bases). This CDR3 comprises 14 residues. Germline V gene lookup returns CDR1 MNHEY and CDR2 SMNVEV (reference sequence). Trimming pared 4 bases from V and 6 bases from J, leaving 12 bases between.

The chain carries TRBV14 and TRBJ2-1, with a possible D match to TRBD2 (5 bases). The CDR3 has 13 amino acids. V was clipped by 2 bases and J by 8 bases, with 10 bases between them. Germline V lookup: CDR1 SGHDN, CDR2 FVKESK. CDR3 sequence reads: CASSQRERDEQFF. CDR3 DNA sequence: TGTGCCAGCAGCCAAAGGGAGAGGGATGAGCAGTTCTTC. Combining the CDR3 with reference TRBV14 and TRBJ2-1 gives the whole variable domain EAGVTQFPSHSVIEKGQTVTLRCDPISGHDNLYWYRRVMGKEIKFLLHFVKESKQDESGMPNNRFLAERTGGTYSTLKVQPAELEDSGVYFCASSQRERDEQFFGPGTRLTVL.

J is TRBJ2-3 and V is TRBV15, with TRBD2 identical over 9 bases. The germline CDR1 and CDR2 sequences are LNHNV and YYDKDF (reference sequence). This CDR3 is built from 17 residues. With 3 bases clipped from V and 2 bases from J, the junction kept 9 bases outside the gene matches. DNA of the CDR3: TGTGCCACCAGCAGGACGGGGCTAGCGGGACCCACAGATACGCAGTATTTT. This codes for CATSRTGLAGPTDTQYF.

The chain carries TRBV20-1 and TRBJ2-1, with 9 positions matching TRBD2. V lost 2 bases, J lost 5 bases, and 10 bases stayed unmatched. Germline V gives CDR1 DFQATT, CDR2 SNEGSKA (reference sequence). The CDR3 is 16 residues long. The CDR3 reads CSARWASGRSNNEQFF. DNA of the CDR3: TGCAGTGCTAGATGGGCCAGCGGGAGGTCAAACAATGAGCAGTTCTTC.

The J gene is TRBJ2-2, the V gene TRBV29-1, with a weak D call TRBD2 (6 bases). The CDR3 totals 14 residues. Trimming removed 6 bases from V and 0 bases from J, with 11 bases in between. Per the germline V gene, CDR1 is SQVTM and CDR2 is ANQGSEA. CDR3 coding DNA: TGCAGCGTAGCCCCTAGCGCGAACACCGGGGAGCTGTTTTTT. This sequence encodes CSVAPSANTGELFF.

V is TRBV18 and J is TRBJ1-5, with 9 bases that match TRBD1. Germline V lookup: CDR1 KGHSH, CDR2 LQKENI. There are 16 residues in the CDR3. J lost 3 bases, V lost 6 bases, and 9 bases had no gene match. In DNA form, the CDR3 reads TGTGCCAGCTCGCACCTCCGGGACAGGGTCAATCAGCCCCAGCATTTT. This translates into CASSHLRDRVNQPQHF.

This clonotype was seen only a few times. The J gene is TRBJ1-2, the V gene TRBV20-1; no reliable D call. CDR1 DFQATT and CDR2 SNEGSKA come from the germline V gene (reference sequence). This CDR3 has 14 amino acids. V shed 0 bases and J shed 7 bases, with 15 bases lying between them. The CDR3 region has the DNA TGCAGTGCTAGAGATCCTCCACCCTATGGTGGCTACACCTTC. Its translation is CSARDPPPYGGYTF.

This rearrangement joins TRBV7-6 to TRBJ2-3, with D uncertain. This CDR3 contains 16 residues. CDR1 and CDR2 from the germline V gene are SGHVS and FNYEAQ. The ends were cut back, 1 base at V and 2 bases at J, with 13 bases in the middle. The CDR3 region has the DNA TGTGCCAGCAGCTTAGTAGGGCATTCGGTCACAGATACGCAGTATTTT. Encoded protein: CASSLVGHSVTDTQYF.

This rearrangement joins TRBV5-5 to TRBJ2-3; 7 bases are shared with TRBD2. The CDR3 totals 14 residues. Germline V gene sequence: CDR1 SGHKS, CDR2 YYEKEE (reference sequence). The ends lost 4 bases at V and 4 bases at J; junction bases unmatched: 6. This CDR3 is CASSPGGSPDTQYF. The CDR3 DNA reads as TGTGCCAGCAGCCCGGGGGGATCCCCAGATACGCAGTATTTT.

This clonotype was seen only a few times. DNA for the CDR3: TGCGCCAGCAAACCGTCGAGTGGAAACACCATATATTTT. It specifies CASKPSSGNTIYF. The chain joins TRBV5-1 to TRBJ1-3; no reliable D call. Germline CDR1 SGHRS, CDR2 YFSETQ. This CDR3 spans 13 amino acids. Trimming left V 6 bases short and J 3 bases short, with 10 bases between.

The CDR3 nucleotides read TGTGCCAGCAGTTACTCAACTGCCGGAAAACTGTTTTTT. Protein sequence: CASSYSTAGKLFF. V and J are TRBV6-5 and TRBJ1-4; D remains ambiguous. V gave up 0 bases and J gave up 10 bases, with 9 bases separating them. This CDR3 contains 13 residues. Germline lookup yields CDR1 MNHEY and CDR2 SVGAGI.

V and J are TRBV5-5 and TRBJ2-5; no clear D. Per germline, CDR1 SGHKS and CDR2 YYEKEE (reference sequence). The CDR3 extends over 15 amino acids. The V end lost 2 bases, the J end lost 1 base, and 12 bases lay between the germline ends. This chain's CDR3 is CASSLGSGPQETQYF. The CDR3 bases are TGTGCCAGCAGCTTAGGGTCTGGACCCCAAGAGACCCAGTACTTC.

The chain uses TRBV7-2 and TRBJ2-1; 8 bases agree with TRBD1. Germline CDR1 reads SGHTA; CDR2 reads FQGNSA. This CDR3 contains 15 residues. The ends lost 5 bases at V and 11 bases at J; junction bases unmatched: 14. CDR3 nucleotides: TGTGCCAGCAGCCTTACGGACAGGGTTGGACAAAAGCAGTTCTTC. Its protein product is CASSLTDRVGQKQFF.

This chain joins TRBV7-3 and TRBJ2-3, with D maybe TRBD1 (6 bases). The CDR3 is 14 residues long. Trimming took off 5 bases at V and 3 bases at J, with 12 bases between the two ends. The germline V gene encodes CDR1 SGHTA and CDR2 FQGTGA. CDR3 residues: CASSLSGQTDTQYF. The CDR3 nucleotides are TGTGCCAGCAGCCTTTCTGGACAGACAGATACGCAGTATTTT.

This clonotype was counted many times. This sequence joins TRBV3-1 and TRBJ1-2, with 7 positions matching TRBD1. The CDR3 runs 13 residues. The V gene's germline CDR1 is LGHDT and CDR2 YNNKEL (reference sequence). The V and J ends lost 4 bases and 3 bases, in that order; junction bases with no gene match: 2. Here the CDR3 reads CASSRDSYYGYTF. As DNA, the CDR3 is TGTGCCAGCAGCCGGGACAGTTACTATGGCTACACCTTC.

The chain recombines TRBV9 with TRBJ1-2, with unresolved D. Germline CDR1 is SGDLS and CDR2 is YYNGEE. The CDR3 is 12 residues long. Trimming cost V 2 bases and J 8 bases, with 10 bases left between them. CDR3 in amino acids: CASSVSGRGYTF. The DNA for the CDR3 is TGTGCCAGCAGCGTTTCAGGTAGAGGCTACACCTTC.

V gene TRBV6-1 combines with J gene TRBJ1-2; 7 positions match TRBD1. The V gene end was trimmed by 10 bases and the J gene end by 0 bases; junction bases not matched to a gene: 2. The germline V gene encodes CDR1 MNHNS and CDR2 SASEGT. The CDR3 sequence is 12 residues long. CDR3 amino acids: CATGQANYGYTF. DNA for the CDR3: TGTGCCACCGGACAGGCTAACTATGGCTACACCTTC.

The CDR3 nucleotides are TGTGCCAGCAGCCCTGAGGCGGTGGGCACCTATGGCTACACCTTC. Its protein product is CASSPEAVGTYGYTF. This chain uses TRBV12-3 or TRBV12-4 with TRBJ1-2; no reliable D call. Trimming took off 6 bases at V and 4 bases at J, with 18 bases between the two ends. This CDR3 comprises 15 residues.